The next 29 T cell receptor beta chains were all read from a single sample in a study of shared clonotypes between healthy human individuals. Measured with immunoSEQ multiplex PCR; TCRdb has only the in-frame clones, and not every one. Here the sample spans 2 million or so clones, approximately 95% being singletons. Naive-designated CD8 cells lacked CD45RO, were positively enriched for CCR7, and omitted terminally differentiated effector memory CD45RA+ cells. Sequencing was performed on naive CD8+ T cells sorted from blood. The receptors shown here come from a young man in good health.

This clone was counted once. The genes are TRBV7-3 and TRBJ2-3; 8 nucleotides align to TRBD2. V lost 4 bases and J lost 4; bases outside the gene matches: 7. This CDR3 is 15 amino acids long. From germline, CDR1 is SGHTA and CDR2 FQGTGA. CDR3 sequence: CASSSGGGTPDTQYF. The CDR3 DNA sequence: TGTGCCAGCAGCTCAGGCGGGGGGACCCCAGATACGCAGTATTTT.

The gene calls are TRBV2 and TRBJ2-1; 9 bases fit TRBD2. Per germline, CDR1 SNHLY and CDR2 FYNNEI. Trimming cost V 3 bases and J 0 bases; bases outside gene matches: 0. This CDR3 spans 15 amino acids. CDR3 coding DNA: TGTGCCAGCAGTGATAGCGGGGGCTCCTACAATGAGCAGTTCTTC. Its protein is CASSDSGGSYNEQFF.

This rearrangement joins TRBV27 to TRBJ1-1, with D uncertain. Between the trimmed V and J ends, which lost 5 bases and 7 bases, there was a span of 14 bases. The CDR3 extends over 13 amino acids. Germline V gives CDR1 MNHEY, CDR2 SMNVEV (reference sequence). CDR3 bases: TGTGCCAGCAGTCCACGGGGAGAGGATGAAGCTTTCTTT. Translated: CASSPRGEDEAFF.

In regard to this clone: Other nucleotide sequences in the sample specify the same CDR3. Written as DNA, the CDR3 is TGTGCCAGCAGCTTAGTTAGCGGGGAGGCAGATACGCAGTATTTT. It specifies CASSLVSGEADTQYF. V usage is TRBV7-9 and J usage is TRBJ2-3, with 8 bases aligning to TRBD2. Germline V gene data show CDR1 as SEHNR and CDR2 as FQNEAQ (reference sequence). The CDR3 consists of 15 residues. Trimming at V came to 1 base and at J to 4 bases, leaving 4 bases not matched to a gene.

The gene calls are TRBV13 and TRBJ1-2; D remains ambiguous. Trimming pared 5 bases from V and 2 bases from J, leaving 12 bases between. This CDR3 is built from 14 residues. CDR1 and CDR2 from the germline V gene are PRHDT and FYEKMQ (reference sequence). CDR3: CASSPRHVNYGYTF. DNA for the CDR3: TGTGCCAGCAGCCCGAGACATGTCAACTATGGCTACACCTTC.

This chain connects TRBV14 to TRBJ1-3; 9 bases map to TRBD1. Germline V CDR1 and CDR2: SGHDN, FVKESK. The CDR3 has 16 amino acids. J lost 1 base, V lost 4 bases, and 5 bases had no gene match. The CDR3 here is CASSPGTGRSGNTIYF. The CDR3 bases are TGTGCCAGCAGCCCGGGGACAGGGAGATCTGGAAACACCATATATTTT.

The chain has TRBV21-1 and TRBJ1-5; TRBD1, the D gene given by the table, was not confirmed from the DNA. TRBV21-1 is a known pseudogene. This CDR3 comprises 18 residues. The CDR3 sequence is CASSAPCQGWIGNQPQHF. The CDR3 DNA is TGTGCCAGCAGCGCCCCCTGTCAGGGGTGGATCGGCAATCAGCCCCAGCATTTT.

The gene calls are TRBV4-1 and TRBJ1-2; D remains unclear. V was trimmed by 4 bases and J by 2 bases, leaving 17 bases between them. Germline lookup yields CDR1 MGHRA and CDR2 YSYEKL. The CDR3 totals 16 residues. The CDR3, as DNA: TGCGCCAGCAGCCCCCGGGCGGTCGAAGAAAACTATGGCTACACCTTC. This codes for CASSPRAVEENYGYTF.

This clone was seen just once. J is TRBJ2-1 and V is TRBV7-9, with D possibly called TRBD1 or TRBD2 (5 bases each). Between the trimmed V and J ends, which lost 1 base and 0 bases, there was a span of 10 bases. The CDR3 is made up of 16 amino acids. CDR1 SEHNR and CDR2 FQNEAQ come from the germline V gene (reference sequence). The CDR3 sequence is CASSLVGGGSYNEQFF. CDR3 DNA: TGTGCCAGCAGCTTAGTGGGTGGGGGCTCCTACAATGAGCAGTTCTTC.

The chain employs TRBV7-9 and TRBJ2-3; 7 nucleotides align to TRBD1. This CDR3 is 15 amino acids long. Trimming removed 5 bases from V and 4 bases from J; junction bases left unmatched: 9. The germline V gene has CDR1 SEHNR and CDR2 FQNEAQ (reference sequence). CDR3 DNA sequence: TGTGCCAGCAGCACAGACAGGGTTTCAGCAGATACGCAGTATTTT. It encodes CASSTDRVSADTQYF.

To note about this clone: Other DNA sequences in the sample encode the same CDR3. The V call is TRBV6-5, the J call TRBJ2-4; weak D call: TRBD2 (5 bases). Germline CDR1 and CDR2: MNHEY and SVGAGI. The CDR3 loop spans 13 amino acids. The ends were cut back, 0 bases at V and 6 bases at J, with 6 bases in the middle. CDR3 sequence: CASSYSEGNIQYF. The CDR3 DNA follows: TGTGCCAGCAGTTACTCCGAGGGAAACATTCAGTACTTC.

CDR3 sequence: CASSLDPPNSPLHF. The CDR3 nucleotides are TGTGCCAGCAGCTTAGATCCCCCCAATTCACCCCTCCACTTT. V gene TRBV11-2 combines with J gene TRBJ1-6; the D is unclear. The CDR3 length is 14 residues. Germline V lookup: CDR1 SGHAT, CDR2 FQNNGV. Trimming pared 0 bases from V and 7 bases from J, leaving 7 bases between. The entire variable domain, with the rest obtained from reference TRBV11-2 and TRBJ1-6, is as follows: EAGVAQSPRYKIIEKRQSVAFWCNPISGHATLYWYQQILGQGPKLLIQFQNNGVVDDSQLPKDRFSAERLKGVDSTLKIQPAKLEDSAVYLCASSLDPPNSPLHFGNGTRLTVT.

The genes are TRBV7-6 and TRBJ2-5; maybe TRBD1 (5 bases). The CDR3 is 13 residues long. The germline V gene has CDR1 SGHVS and CDR2 FNYEAQ. V dropped 5 bases and J dropped 4 bases, with 11 bases sitting between them. CDR3 sequence (DNA): TGTGCCAGCAGCCCAGGGTCCCGAGAGACCCAGTACTTC. Amino acids: CASSPGSRETQYF. The full variable domain, rest sourced from reference TRBV7-6 and TRBJ2-5, is GAGVSQSPRYKVTKRGQDVALRCDPISGHVSLYWYRQALGQGPEFLTYFNYEAQQDKSGLPNDRFSAERPEGSISTLTIQRTEQRDSAMYRCASSPGSRETQYFGPGTRLLVL.

The V call is TRBV5-6, the J call TRBJ2-2; possibly TRBD1 for D (8 bases). Trimming pared 4 bases from V and 10 bases from J, leaving 14 bases between. Germline lookup yields CDR1 SGHDT and CDR2 YYEEEE. CDR3 length: 13 residues. CDR3 sequence: CASSTGGAVELFF. The CDR3 coding sequence is TGTGCCAGCAGCACAGGGGGGGCGGTGGAGCTGTTTTTT. Variable domain in full (rest from reference TRBV5-6 and TRBJ2-2): DAGVTQSPTHLIKTRGQQVTLRCSPKSGHDTVSWYQQALGQGPQFIFQYYEEEERQRGNFPDRFSGHQFPNYSSELNVNALLLGDSALYLCASSTGGAVELFFGEGSRLTVL.

The chain recombines TRBV29-1 with TRBJ2-1; 9 bases agree with TRBD2. From germline, CDR1 is SQVTM and CDR2 ANQGSEA. This CDR3 is built from 15 residues. V was pared by 4 bases and J by 5 bases, with 9 bases of the junction left unmatched. As DNA, the CDR3 is TGCAGCGTTGTTGGGTGGGCTAGCGGGAACAATGAGCAGTTCTTC. Protein product: CSVVGWASGNNEQFF.

J is TRBJ2-7 and V is TRBV6-6, with D hard to call. With 10 bases removed from V and 0 bases from J, the gap between germline ends came to 10 bases. The CDR3 extends over 12 amino acids. Germline CDR1 MNHNY, CDR2 SVGAGI (reference sequence). The CDR3 region is CATLDSSYEQYF. The CDR3 region has the DNA TGTGCCACTTTGGATAGCTCCTACGAGCAGTACTTC.

The J gene is TRBJ2-1, the V gene TRBV2; D uncertain. CDR3 length equals 11 residues. Germline V gives CDR1 SNHLY, CDR2 FYNNEI. The V end was cut by 11 bases, the J end by 2 bases, with 7 bases between. The CDR3 sequence is CAAGPYNEQFF. CDR3 coding DNA: TGTGCCGCCGGCCCCTACAATGAGCAGTTCTTC.

The chain has TRBV28 and TRBJ1-2; TRBD1 is a possible D gene (5 bases). V lost 2 bases and J 6 bases, leaving 13 bases between the germline ends. The germline CDR1 and CDR2 sequences are MDHEN and SYDVKM. This CDR3 spans 14 amino acids. DNA for the CDR3: TGTGCCAGCAGTTTAGCCCAGGGTCGAGATGGCTACACCTTC. Protein sequence: CASSLAQGRDGYTF.

The J gene is TRBJ2-7, the V gene TRBV4-1; maybe TRBD2 (5 bases). V was trimmed by 4 bases and J by 1 base, leaving 14 bases between them. Germline lookup yields CDR1 MGHRA and CDR2 YSYEKL. The CDR3 spans 15 residues. The CDR3 DNA reads TGCGCCAGCAGCCCCTCAGCGGACCCATCCTACGAGCAGTACTTC. It encodes CASSPSADPSYEQYF.

Regarding this clone: Other DNA sequences in this specimen translate into the identical CDR3. The V gene is TRBV9, the J gene TRBJ2-7; D is ambiguous. The CDR3 is 12 amino acids. Germline CDR1 and CDR2: SGDLS and YYNGEE. V was clipped by 3 bases and J by 7 bases, with 11 bases between them. CDR3 sequence (DNA): TGTGCCAGCAGCGGCCTGGCTGGGGAGCAGTACTTC. It specifies CASSGLAGEQYF.

The chain joins TRBV27 to TRBJ1-4, with D unresolved. V was shortened by 5 bases and J by 0 bases, with 10 bases between the two germline ends. The length of the CDR3 is 15 residues. Germline values: CDR1 MNHEY, CDR2 SMNVEV (reference sequence). CDR3: CASSTDGATNEKLFF. The CDR3, as DNA: TGTGCCAGCAGTACGGACGGCGCAACTAATGAAAAACTGTTTTTT.

This chain uses TRBV27 with TRBJ1-5; TRBD1 agrees at 7 bases. Trimming at V came to 4 bases and at J to 6 bases, leaving 6 bases not matched to a gene. Germline V gives CDR1 MNHEY, CDR2 SMNVEV (reference sequence). The CDR3 covers 14 residues. CDR3 sequence: CASSSTGVVQPQHF. The CDR3 DNA sequence: TGTGCCAGCAGTTCCACAGGGGTGGTTCAGCCCCAGCATTTT.

The chain carries TRBV14 and TRBJ2-2; 7 bases line up with TRBD1. This CDR3 has 14 residues. The V and J ends lost 0 bases and 8 bases, in that order; junction bases with no gene match: 3. Looked up from germline, CDR1 is SGHDN and CDR2 is FVKESK. The CDR3 DNA sequence: TGTGCCAGCAGCCAAGAATACAGGGGTGGGGAGCTGTTTTTT. Amino acid sequence: CASSQEYRGGELFF.

This sequence joins TRBV27 and TRBJ2-5, with a possible D match to TRBD2 (6 bases). The V gene's germline CDR1 is MNHEY and CDR2 SMNVEV (reference sequence). V was trimmed by 4 bases and J by 0 bases, leaving 12 bases between them. The CDR3 is 15 residues long. For the CDR3, the DNA is TGTGCCAGCAGTTCGGCAGGGAGGTACCAAGAGACCCAGTACTTC. It translates to CASSSAGRYQETQYF.

This clone was counted once. The genes are TRBV19 and TRBJ1-5, with D unresolved. The germline CDR1 and CDR2 sequences are LNHDA and SQIVND (reference sequence). The CDR3 totals 14 residues. V was clipped by 5 bases and J by 1 base, with 9 bases between them. The CDR3 DNA sequence: TGTGCCAGTAGTTTTAGCGTCAGCAATCAGCCCCAGCATTTT. The encoded protein is CASSFSVSNQPQHF.

About this clone itself: Other DNA sequences in the same sample also yield this CDR3. The V call is TRBV27, the J call TRBJ2-7; 10 bases map to TRBD2. The V gene's germline CDR1 is MNHEY and CDR2 SMNVEV (reference sequence). CDR3 length: 15 residues. V shed 2 bases, J shed 2 bases, and the junction held 3 bases outside the gene matches. The CDR3 nucleotides read TGTGCCAGCAGTTTAGGAGCGGGGGGGACCTACGAGCAGTACTTC. It specifies CASSLGAGGTYEQYF.

The V call is TRBV5-4, the J call TRBJ2-3; 8 positions agree with TRBD2. CDR1 and CDR2 (germline): SGHNT, YYREEE (reference sequence). V trimming: 7 bases; J trimming: 4 bases; junction bases outside the gene matches: 11. The CDR3 runs 15 residues. Here the CDR3 reads CASFPEGLGADTQYF. The CDR3 DNA reads as TGTGCCAGCTTCCCAGAGGGACTAGGGGCAGATACGCAGTATTTT.

The rearrangement joins TRBV5-8 to TRBJ2-3; a weak D match, TRBD1 (5 bases). This CDR3 is 13 amino acids long. The V gene lost 0 bases and the J gene lost 3 bases, with 5 bases spanning the gap. Germline CDR1 SGHTS, CDR2 YDEGEE. CDR3 DNA sequence: TGTGCCAGCAGCTTGGAGGGGACAGATACGCAGTATTTT. Translated: CASSLEGTDTQYF.

V is TRBV7-9 and J is TRBJ1-1, with D hard to call. Germline CDR1 is SEHNR and CDR2 is FQNEAQ (reference sequence). V lost 1 base and J lost 8, with 8 bases in between. The CDR3 loop spans 12 amino acids. The DNA for the CDR3 is TGTGCCAGCAGCTTAGGGAGATCGGAAGCTTTCTTT. This gives the protein CASSLGRSEAFF.